Presented here are 26 T cell receptor beta chains from one specimen sequenced in a study of blood T cell repertoires in COVID-19. Clones were sequenced by immunoSEQ multiplex PCR, and TCRdb holds only the in-frame ones, with some missing. The sample holds over 65,000 clones, 81% seen once. Sequencing was performed on peripheral blood. The origin of the receptors is an older man with acute or convalescent COVID-19.

This sequence joins TRBV29-1 and TRBJ1-2; D gene unclear. The CDR3 has 12 amino acids. Looked up from germline, CDR1 is SQVTM and CDR2 is ANQGSEA. V shed 0 bases and J shed 8 bases, with 10 bases lying between them. CDR3 nucleotide sequence: TGCAGCGTTGAAGATGATAGAGTAGGCTACACCTTC. It specifies CSVEDDRVGYTF.

This sequence joins TRBV4-3 and TRBJ2-3; 13 bases are a match to TRBD2. The germline V gene has CDR1 LGHNA and CDR2 YSLEER. This CDR3 has 20 residues. V lost 3 bases to trimming and J lost 6 bases; unmatched junction nucleotides: 18. CDR3 loop: CASSQRLAGTSGKFLDTQYF. CDR3 in DNA: TGCGCCAGCAGCCAGCGACTAGCGGGGACTAGCGGGAAATTCTTGGATACGCAGTATTTT.

This clone is a singleton in its sample. The V call is TRBV5-4, the J call TRBJ2-1; TRBD2 matches 8 bases. Germline assignment: CDR1 SGHNT and CDR2 YYREEE (reference sequence). J lost 7 bases, V lost 1 base, and 7 bases had no gene match. The CDR3 contains 15 residues. The CDR3 DNA sequence: TGTGCCAGCAGCTTGCCCAGCGGGAGAGGAAATGAGCAGTTCTTC. Translated: CASSLPSGRGNEQFF.

In its sample, this clone was seen once. The chain employs TRBV7-6 and TRBJ1-4; no reliable D call. Germline CDR1 SGHVS, CDR2 FNYEAQ. The CDR3 runs to 16 residues. V lost 5 bases, J lost 7 bases, and 20 bases lay in between. DNA for the CDR3: TGTGCCAGCAGCCCGAATACCTTGGGCGGGAGTGAAAAACTGTTTTTT. Encoded protein: CASSPNTLGGSEKLFF.

The V and J genes are TRBV6-2 or TRBV6-3 and TRBJ2-3; 8 bases are a match to TRBD2. CDR1 MNHEY and CDR2 SVGEGT come from the germline V gene. There are 16 residues in the CDR3. The J segment lost 10 bases and the V segment lost 2 bases, leaving 14 bases of the junction unmatched. The CDR3 region is CASSYRTSPKWYAQYF. The CDR3 DNA sequence: TGTGCCAGCAGTTACCGGACTAGCCCTAAATGGTACGCGCAGTATTTT.

The rearrangement joins TRBV27 to TRBJ1-4, with no clear D. V was pared by 3 bases and J by 10 bases, with 12 bases between. The CDR3 spans 13 residues. From germline, CDR1 is MNHEY and CDR2 SMNVEV (reference sequence). The CDR3 nucleotides read TGTGCCAGCAGTTTGCGGGAGGTCGGAAAACTGTTTTTT. Translation: CASSLREVGKLFF.

This clone was detected only once. The chain employs TRBV5-1 and TRBJ2-1; 13 nucleotides align to TRBD2. Losses at the gene ends were 4 bases for V and 8 bases for J; bases not matched to a gene: 21. The CDR3 has 20 residues. Germline V lookup: CDR1 SGHRS, CDR2 YFSETQ. This chain's CDR3 is CASSPLPLAGGSLDGDEQFF. DNA of the CDR3: TGCGCCAGCAGCCCACTCCCACTAGCGGGAGGGTCATTAGATGGTGATGAGCAGTTCTTC.

In this sample, this clone turned up a few times. The chain couples TRBV2 to TRBJ1-1; perhaps TRBD1 as D (6 bases). V lost 7 bases and J 6 bases, leaving 18 bases between the germline ends. The germline CDR1 and CDR2 sequences are SNHLY and FYNNEI. The CDR3 loop spans 14 amino acids. DNA of the CDR3: TGTGCCAGCAAACCACAGGGACCGGCTCCTGAAGCTTTCTTT. This translates into CASKPQGPAPEAFF.

The rearrangement joins TRBV5-1 to TRBJ2-1, with 7 bases lining up with TRBD2. With V trimmed by 0 bases and J by 2 bases, 14 bases remained unmatched. This CDR3 has 19 residues. Germline CDR1 reads SGHRS; CDR2 reads YFSETQ. CDR3 DNA: TGCGCCAGCAGCTTGGTCGGATTTAGGGAGGGAAGGCCCTACAATGAGCAGTTCTTC. This codes for CASSLVGFREGRPYNEQFF. The full variable domain, in which reference TRBV5-1 and TRBJ2-1 provide the parts outside the CDR3, is KAGVTQTPRYLIKTRGQQVTLSCSPISGHRSVSWYQQTPGQGLQFLFEYFSETQRNKGNFPGRFSGRQFSNSRSEMNVSTLELGDSALYLCASSLVGFREGRPYNEQFFGPGTRLTVL.

V and J are TRBV28 and TRBJ1-6, with 11 positions matching TRBD1. The J segment lost 7 bases and the V segment lost 4 bases, leaving 3 bases of the junction unmatched. The CDR3 is made up of 15 amino acids. The germline V gene encodes CDR1 MDHEN and CDR2 SYDVKM. The CDR3 bases are TGTGCCAGCAGTTCTCGGACAGGGGGCAATTCACCCCTCCACTTT. Protein product: CASSSRTGGNSPLHF.

A single count supports this clone. The chain employs TRBV29-1 and TRBJ2-7; the D gene is possibly TRBD1 (6 bases). Germline V gene lookup returns CDR1 SQVTM and CDR2 ANQGSEA. Trimming took 4 bases from V and 7 from J, leaving 20 bases between them. This CDR3 comprises 14 residues. CDR3 loop: CSVASGVGNREQYF. The CDR3 nucleotides are TGCAGCGTTGCATCAGGGGTGGGGAATCGAGAGCAGTACTTC.

The chain uses TRBV7-9 and TRBJ1-2; 9 nucleotides line up with TRBD1. The germline V gene encodes CDR1 SEHNR and CDR2 FQNEAQ (reference sequence). J lost 4 bases, V lost 1 base, and 4 bases had no gene match. This CDR3 contains 15 residues. The CDR3 nucleotides read TGTGCCAGCAGCTTAGGGACAGGGGCTCTCTATGGCTACACCTTC. Encoded protein: CASSLGTGALYGYTF. Filled out from reference TRBV7-9 and TRBJ1-2, the complete variable domain reads DTGVSQNPRHKITKRGQNVTFRCDPISEHNRLYWYRQTLGQGPEFLTYFQNEAQLEKSRLLSDRFSAERPKGSFSTLEIQRTEQGDSAMYLCASSLGTGALYGYTFGSGTRLTVV.

The V call is TRBV7-9, the J call TRBJ1-6; tentative D call: TRBD1 (6 bases). The CDR3 is 13 amino acids. Trimming removed 3 bases at V and 8 bases at J, with 8 bases between. The V gene's germline CDR1 is SEHNR and CDR2 FQNEAQ (reference sequence). This CDR3 is CASSLGADSPLHF. In DNA form, the CDR3 reads TGTGCCAGCAGCTTGGGGGCCGATTCACCCCTCCACTTT. Drawing the rest from reference TRBV7-9 and TRBJ1-6, the complete variable domain is DTGVSQNPRHKITKRGQNVTFRCDPISEHNRLYWYRQTLGQGPEFLTYFQNEAQLEKSRLLSDRFSAERPKGSFSTLEIQRTEQGDSAMYLCASSLGADSPLHFGNGTRLTVT.

This chain joins TRBV5-1 and TRBJ1-5; D not resolved. CDR3 length: 16 amino acids. CDR1 is SGHRS, CDR2 YFSETQ, per germline. Trimming cost V 0 bases and J 2 bases, with 12 bases left between them. CDR3 sequence: CASSLGAGNGNQPQHF. Here the CDR3 DNA reads TGCGCCAGCAGCTTGGGGGCGGGAAACGGCAATCAGCCCCAGCATTTT.

The chain couples TRBV5-1 to TRBJ2-5; maybe TRBD2 (5 bases). The V gene lost 4 bases and the J gene lost 0 bases, with 13 bases spanning the gap. The CDR3 contains 15 residues. Germline V gives CDR1 SGHRS, CDR2 YFSETQ. The CDR3 is CASSPFSGYQETQYF. CDR3 sequence (DNA): TGCGCCAGCAGCCCCTTCTCGGGGTACCAAGAGACCCAGTACTTC.

This clone is a singleton in its sample. The chain employs TRBV18 and TRBJ2-5, with D possibly being TRBD1 (5 bases). Trimming took 3 bases from V and 5 from J, leaving 7 bases between them. The CDR3 spans 12 residues. Germline assignment: CDR1 KGHSH and CDR2 LQKENI. The CDR3 loop is CASSPYRETQYF. DNA of the CDR3: TGTGCCAGCTCACCGTACAGGGAGACCCAGTACTTC.

The V and J genes are TRBV15 and TRBJ2-7; weak D call: TRBD1 (5 bases). CDR3 length equals 14 residues. Per the germline V gene, CDR1 is LNHNV and CDR2 is YYDKDF (reference sequence). The V gene lost 0 bases and the J gene lost 6 bases, with 12 bases spanning the gap. The CDR3 coding sequence is TGTGCCACCAGCAGAGATCAAGGACACTCCGAGCAGTACTTC. Encoded protein: CATSRDQGHSEQYF.

The chain combines TRBV5-1 with TRBJ2-5; 9 positions agree with TRBD1. From germline, CDR1 is SGHRS and CDR2 YFSETQ. Trimming cost V 2 bases and J 5 bases; bases outside gene matches: 7. This CDR3 contains 15 residues. In nucleotides, the CDR3 is TGCGCCAGCAGCTTAGGGGGACAGGGAGCGGAGACCCAGTACTTC. The encoded protein is CASSLGGQGAETQYF.

The chain couples TRBV28 to TRBJ2-7; D remains unclear. V shed 2 bases and J shed 2 bases, with 10 bases lying between them. Germline V gene data show CDR1 as MDHEN and CDR2 as SYDVKM. CDR3 size: 14 residues. The CDR3 sequence is CASSLGGDPYEQYF. CDR3 coding DNA: TGTGCCAGCAGTTTAGGCGGTGACCCCTACGAGCAGTACTTC.

The J gene is TRBJ1-4, the V gene TRBV7-6, with D possibly matching TRBD1 (5 bases). Germline CDR1 and CDR2: SGHVS and FNYEAQ. Trimming removed 1 base at V and 3 bases at J, with 9 bases between. The CDR3 is made up of 15 amino acids. The CDR3 DNA reads TGTGCCAGCAGCTTAGGGGGGGTTCCTAATGAAAAACTGTTTTTT. It is translated as CASSLGGVPNEKLFF.

The gene calls are TRBV11-2 and TRBJ2-1; a weak D match, TRBD2 (6 bases). CDR3 length: 14 amino acids. Between the trimmed V and J ends, which lost 5 bases and 5 bases, there was a span of 13 bases. Germline loops: CDR1 SGHAT, CDR2 FQNNGV. The CDR3 DNA sequence: TGTGCCAGCAGCCCCAGAATAGCGGACAATGAGCAGTTCTTC. It is translated as CASSPRIADNEQFF.

This clone was counted only a few times. J is TRBJ1-3 and V is TRBV10-3; a possible D gene is TRBD1 (6 bases). Germline CDR1 reads ENHRY; CDR2 reads SYGVKD. The CDR3 covers 14 residues. V was clipped by 6 bases and J by 2 bases, with 11 bases between them. As DNA, the CDR3 is TGTGCCATCAGCCCCGGGACAACTGGAAACACCATATATTTT. Translating gives CAISPGTTGNTIYF.

In DNA, the CDR3 is TGTGCCAGCAGCGTCTCGGTAAGCTCCTACAATGAGCAGTTCTTC. It is translated as CASSVSVSSYNEQFF. This chain uses TRBV9 with TRBJ2-1; D is uncertain. The CDR3 loop spans 15 amino acids. V was pared by 2 bases and J by 0 bases, with 9 bases between. Germline CDR1 and CDR2: SGDLS and YYNGEE.

Only one count was recorded for this clone. Written as DNA, the CDR3 is TGTGCCAGCAGCTTAATCCGAGGCTACGAGCAGTACTTC. Protein sequence: CASSLIRGYEQYF. J is TRBJ2-7 and V is TRBV7-3, with D unclear. Trimming stripped 1 base from V and 3 bases from J, with 7 bases between. CDR1 and CDR2 from the germline V gene are SGHTA and FQGTGA. The CDR3 is 13 residues long.

The V and J genes are TRBV7-8 and TRBJ2-7, with a tentative D call TRBD1 (6 bases). The CDR3 is made up of 16 amino acids. The V and J ends lost 6 bases and 5 bases respectively, with 23 bases between them. From germline, CDR1 is SGHVS and CDR2 FQNEAQ. This CDR3 is CASSQLGGVALDEQYF. CDR3 DNA: TGTGCCAGCAGTCAATTAGGGGGAGTCGCTCTCGACGAGCAGTACTTC.

CDR3 bases: TGTGCCAGCAGCGCCGATCCGGGACAGGCTTATGGCTACACCTTC. Translated, it gives CASSADPGQAYGYTF. J is TRBJ1-2 and V is TRBV6-5; 8 nucleotides align to TRBD1. Trimming cost V 6 bases and J 5 bases; bases outside gene matches: 11. CDR3 length: 15 residues. Germline V CDR1 and CDR2: MNHEY, SVGAGI.